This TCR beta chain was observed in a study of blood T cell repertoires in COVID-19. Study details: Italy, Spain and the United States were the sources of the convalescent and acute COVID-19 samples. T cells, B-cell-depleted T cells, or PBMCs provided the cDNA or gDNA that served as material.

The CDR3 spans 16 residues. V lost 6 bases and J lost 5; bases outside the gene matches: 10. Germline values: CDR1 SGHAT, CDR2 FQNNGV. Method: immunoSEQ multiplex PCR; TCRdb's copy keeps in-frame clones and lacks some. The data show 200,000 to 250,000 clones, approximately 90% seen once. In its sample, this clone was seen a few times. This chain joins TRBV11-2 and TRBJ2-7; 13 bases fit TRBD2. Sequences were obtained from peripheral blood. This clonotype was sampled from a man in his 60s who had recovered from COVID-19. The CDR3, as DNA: TGTGCCAGCAGTCCTTCCCGCGGACTAGCGGGAGACGAGCAGTACTTC. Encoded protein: CASSPSRGLAGDEQYF.